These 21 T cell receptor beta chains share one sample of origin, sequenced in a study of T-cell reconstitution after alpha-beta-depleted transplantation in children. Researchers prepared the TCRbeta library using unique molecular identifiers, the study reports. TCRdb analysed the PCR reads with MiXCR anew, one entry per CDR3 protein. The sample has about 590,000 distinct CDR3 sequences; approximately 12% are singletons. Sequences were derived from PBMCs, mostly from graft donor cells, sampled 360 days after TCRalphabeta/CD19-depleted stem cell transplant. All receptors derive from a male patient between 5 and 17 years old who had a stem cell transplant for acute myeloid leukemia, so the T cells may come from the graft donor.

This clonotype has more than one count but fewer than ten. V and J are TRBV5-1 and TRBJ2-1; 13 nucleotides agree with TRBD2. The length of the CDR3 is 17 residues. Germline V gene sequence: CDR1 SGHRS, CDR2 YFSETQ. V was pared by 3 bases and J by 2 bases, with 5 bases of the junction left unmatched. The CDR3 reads CASSSGLAGIAYNEQFF. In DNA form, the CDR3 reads TGCGCCAGCAGCTCGGGACTAGCGGGAATCGCCTACAATGAGCAGTTCTTC.

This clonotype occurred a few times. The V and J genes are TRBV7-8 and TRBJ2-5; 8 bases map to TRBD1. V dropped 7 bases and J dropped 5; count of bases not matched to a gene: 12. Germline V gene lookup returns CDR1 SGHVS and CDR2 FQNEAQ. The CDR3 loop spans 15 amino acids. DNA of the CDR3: TGTGCCAGCAACCCCAACCAGGGGGCGAGGGAGACCCAGTACTTC. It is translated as CASNPNQGARETQYF. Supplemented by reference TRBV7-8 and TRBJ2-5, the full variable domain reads GAGVSQSPRYKVAKRGQDVALRCDPISGHVSLFWYQQALGQGPEFLTYFQNEAQLDKSGLPSDRFFAERPEGSVSTLKIQRTQQEDSAVYLCASNPNQGARETQYFGPGTRLLVL.

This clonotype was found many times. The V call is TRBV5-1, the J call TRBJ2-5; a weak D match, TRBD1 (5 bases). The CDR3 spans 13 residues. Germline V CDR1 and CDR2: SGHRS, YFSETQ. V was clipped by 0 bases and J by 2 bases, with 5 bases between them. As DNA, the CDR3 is TGCGCCAGCAGCTTGGGGACACAAGAGACCCAGTACTTC. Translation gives CASSLGTQETQYF.

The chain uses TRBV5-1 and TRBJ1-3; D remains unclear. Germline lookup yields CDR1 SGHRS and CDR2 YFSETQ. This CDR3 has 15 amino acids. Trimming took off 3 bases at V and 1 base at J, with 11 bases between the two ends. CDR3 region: CASSSIGVSGNTIYF. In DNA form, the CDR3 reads TGCGCCAGCAGCTCTATCGGAGTGTCTGGAAACACCATATATTTT.

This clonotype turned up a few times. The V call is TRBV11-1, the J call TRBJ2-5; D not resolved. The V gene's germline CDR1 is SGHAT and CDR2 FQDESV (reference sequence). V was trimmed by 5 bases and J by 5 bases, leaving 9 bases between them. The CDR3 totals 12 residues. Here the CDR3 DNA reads TGTGCCAGCAGCAAAAAAAGGGAGACCCAGTACTTC. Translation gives CASSKKRETQYF.

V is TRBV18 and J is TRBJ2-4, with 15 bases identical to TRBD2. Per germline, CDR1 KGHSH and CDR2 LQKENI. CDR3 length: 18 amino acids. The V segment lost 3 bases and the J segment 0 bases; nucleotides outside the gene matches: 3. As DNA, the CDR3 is TGTGCCAGCTCACCTCCGGGACTAGCGGGAGGAGCCAAAAACATTCAGTACTTC. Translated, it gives CASSPPGLAGGAKNIQYF.

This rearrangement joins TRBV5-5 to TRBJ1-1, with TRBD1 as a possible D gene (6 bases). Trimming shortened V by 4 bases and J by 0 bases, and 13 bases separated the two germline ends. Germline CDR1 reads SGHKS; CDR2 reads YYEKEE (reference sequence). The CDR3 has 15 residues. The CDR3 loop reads CASSPRGGVNTEAFF. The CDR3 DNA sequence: TGTGCCAGCAGCCCTAGGGGGGGTGTGAACACTGAAGCTTTCTTT.

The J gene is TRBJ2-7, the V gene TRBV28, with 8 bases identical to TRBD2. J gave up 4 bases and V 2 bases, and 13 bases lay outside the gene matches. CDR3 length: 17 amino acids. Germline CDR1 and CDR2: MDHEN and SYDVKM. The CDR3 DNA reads TGTGCCAGCAGTTTACCCCCGGCCGGGAGGGCCGGTTACGAGCAGTACTTC. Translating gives CASSLPPAGRAGYEQYF. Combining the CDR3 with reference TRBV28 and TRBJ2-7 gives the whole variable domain DVKVTQSSRYLVKRTGEKVFLECVQDMDHENMFWYRQDPGLGLRLIYFSYDVKMKEKGDIPEGYSVSREKKERFSLILESASTNQTSMYLCASSLPPAGRAGYEQYFGPGTRLTVT.

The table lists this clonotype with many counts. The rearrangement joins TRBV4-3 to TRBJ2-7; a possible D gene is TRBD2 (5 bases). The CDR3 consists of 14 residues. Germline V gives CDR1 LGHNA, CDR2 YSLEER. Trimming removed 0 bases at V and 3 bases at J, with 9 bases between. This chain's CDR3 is CASSQDSSGYEQYF. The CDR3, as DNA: TGCGCCAGCAGCCAAGATTCCAGCGGCTACGAGCAGTACTTC.

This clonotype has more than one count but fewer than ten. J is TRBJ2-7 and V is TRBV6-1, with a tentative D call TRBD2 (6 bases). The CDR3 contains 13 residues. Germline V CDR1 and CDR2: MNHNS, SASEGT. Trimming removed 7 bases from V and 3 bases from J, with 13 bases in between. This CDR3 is CASTRGADYEQYF. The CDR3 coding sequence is TGTGCCAGCACCCGCGGGGCGGACTACGAGCAGTACTTC.

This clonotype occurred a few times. The CDR3 is CASSGPDQAGWVSNQPQHF. Here the CDR3 DNA reads TGTGCCAGCAGTGGGCCTGACCAGGCAGGTTGGGTTAGCAATCAGCCCCAGCATTTT. The rearrangement joins TRBV6-1 to TRBJ1-5, with D uncertain. This CDR3 has 19 amino acids. Germline assignment: CDR1 MNHNS and CDR2 SASEGT. Trimming removed 4 bases from V and 0 bases from J, with 22 bases in between.

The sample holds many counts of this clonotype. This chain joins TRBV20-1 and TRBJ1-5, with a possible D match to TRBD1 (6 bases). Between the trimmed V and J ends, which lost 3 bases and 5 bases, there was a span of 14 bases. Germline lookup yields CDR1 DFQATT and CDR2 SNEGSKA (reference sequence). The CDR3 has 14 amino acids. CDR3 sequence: CSAREPGVDQPQHF. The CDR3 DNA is TGCAGTGCTAGGGAACCAGGGGTGGATCAGCCCCAGCATTTT.

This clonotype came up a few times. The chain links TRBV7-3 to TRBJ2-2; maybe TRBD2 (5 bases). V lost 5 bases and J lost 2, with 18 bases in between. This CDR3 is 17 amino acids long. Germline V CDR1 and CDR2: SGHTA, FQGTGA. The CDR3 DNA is TGTGCCAGCAGCCTATATGTCGGACTGGCAAACACCGGGGAGCTGTTTTTT. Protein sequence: CASSLYVGLANTGELFF.

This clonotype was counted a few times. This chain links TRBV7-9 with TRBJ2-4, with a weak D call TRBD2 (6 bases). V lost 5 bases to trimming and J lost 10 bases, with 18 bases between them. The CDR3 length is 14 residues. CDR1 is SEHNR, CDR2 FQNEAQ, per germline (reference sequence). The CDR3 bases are TGTGCCAGCAGCCCGGGACTGGAGCCGAGGATTCAGTACTTC. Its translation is CASSPGLEPRIQYF.

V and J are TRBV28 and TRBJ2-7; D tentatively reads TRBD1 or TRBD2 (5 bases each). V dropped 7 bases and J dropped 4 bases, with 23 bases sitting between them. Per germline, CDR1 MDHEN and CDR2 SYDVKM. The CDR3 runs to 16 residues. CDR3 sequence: CASTPSPGKRGYEQYF. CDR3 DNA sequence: TGTGCCAGCACCCCCTCACCGGGGAAAAGGGGTTACGAGCAGTACTTC.

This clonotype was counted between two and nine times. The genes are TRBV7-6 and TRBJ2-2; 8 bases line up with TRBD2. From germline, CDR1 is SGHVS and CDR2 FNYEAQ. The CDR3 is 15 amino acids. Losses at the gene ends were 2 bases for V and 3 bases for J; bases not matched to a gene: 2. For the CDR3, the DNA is TGTGCCAGCAGCTTACTAGCGGGTCACACCGGGGAGCTGTTTTTT. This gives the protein CASSLLAGHTGELFF.

Written as DNA, the CDR3 is TGTGCCAGCAGTTACTCTCGGGGCGGGGCCGGGGAGCTGTTTTTT. Its protein is CASSYSRGGAGELFF. This chain connects TRBV6-5 to TRBJ2-2; possibly TRBD2 for D (6 bases). Trimming shortened V by 0 bases and J by 6 bases, and 11 bases separated the two germline ends. From germline, CDR1 is MNHEY and CDR2 SVGAGI. The CDR3 runs to 15 residues.

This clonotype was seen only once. CDR3 coding DNA: TGTGCCAGCAGCTTACGGGCGGAGCTGTTTTTT. This gives the protein CASSLRAELFF. The chain is built from TRBV7-2 and TRBJ2-2; D ambiguous. CDR1 is SGHTA, CDR2 FQGNSA, per germline. CDR3 size: 11 residues. V lost 2 bases and J lost 10, with 5 bases in between.

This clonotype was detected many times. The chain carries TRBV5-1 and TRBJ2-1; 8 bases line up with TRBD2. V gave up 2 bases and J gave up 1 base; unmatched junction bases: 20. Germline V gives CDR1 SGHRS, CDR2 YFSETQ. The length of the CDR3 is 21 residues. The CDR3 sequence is CASSFGVGISVSGASYNEQFF. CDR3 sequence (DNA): TGCGCCAGCAGCTTTGGGGTTGGGATTTCAGTTAGCGGGGCATCCTACAATGAGCAGTTCTTC.

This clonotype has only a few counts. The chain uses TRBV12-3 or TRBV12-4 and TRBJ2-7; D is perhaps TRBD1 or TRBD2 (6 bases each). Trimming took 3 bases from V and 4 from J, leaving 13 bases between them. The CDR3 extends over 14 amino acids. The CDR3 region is CASSFGGPGYEQYF. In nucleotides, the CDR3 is TGTGCCAGCAGTTTTGGGGGGCCGGGATACGAGCAGTACTTC.

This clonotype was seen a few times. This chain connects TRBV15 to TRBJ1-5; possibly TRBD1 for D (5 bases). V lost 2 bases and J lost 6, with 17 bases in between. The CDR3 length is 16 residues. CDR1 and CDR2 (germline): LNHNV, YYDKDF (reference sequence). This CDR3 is CATSRPPGRGSQPQHF. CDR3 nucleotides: TGTGCCACCAGCAGACCGCCGGGACGGGGGAGTCAGCCCCAGCATTTT. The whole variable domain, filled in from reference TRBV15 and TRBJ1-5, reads DAMVIQNPRYQVTQFGKPVTLSCSQTLNHNVMYWYQQKSSQAPKLLFHYYDKDFNNEADTPDNFQSRRPNTSFCFLDIRSPGLGDTAMYLCATSRPPGRGSQPQHFGDGTRLSIL.